This T cell receptor beta chain was obtained from a study of blood T cell repertoires in COVID-19. Using immunoSEQ multiplex PCR, the repertoire was profiled, and TCRdb retains in-frame clones only, with some absent. Of about 220,000 clones listed, approximately 84% are singletons. The germline CDR1 and CDR2 sequences are KGHSH and LQKENI. There are 15 residues in the CDR3. The germline V and J ends were trimmed by 6 bases and 5 bases, with 19 bases remaining between them. The chain is built from TRBV18 and TRBJ2-5, with a possible D match to TRBD2 (6 bases). Material for sequencing was peripheral blood. The sequence derives from a man in his fifties or sixties who had recovered from COVID-19. The DNA of the CDR3 is TGTGCCAGCTCTCGCGGGACCAGTCCTGGGGAGACCCAGTACTTC. Translation: CASSRGTSPGETQYF.